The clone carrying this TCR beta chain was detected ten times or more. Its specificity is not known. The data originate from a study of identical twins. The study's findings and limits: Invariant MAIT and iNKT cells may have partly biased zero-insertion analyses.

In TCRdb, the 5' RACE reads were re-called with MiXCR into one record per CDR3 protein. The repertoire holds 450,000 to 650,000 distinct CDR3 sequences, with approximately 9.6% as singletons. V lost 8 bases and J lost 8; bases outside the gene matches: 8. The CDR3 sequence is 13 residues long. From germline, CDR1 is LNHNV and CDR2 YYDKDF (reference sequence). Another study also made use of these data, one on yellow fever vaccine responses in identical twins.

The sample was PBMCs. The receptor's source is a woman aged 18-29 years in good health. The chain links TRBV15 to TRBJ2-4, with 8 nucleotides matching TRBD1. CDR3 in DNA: TGTGCCACCTACGGACAGGGAAGGGACATTCAGTACTTC. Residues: CATYGQGRDIQYF. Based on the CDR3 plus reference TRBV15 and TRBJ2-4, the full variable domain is DAMVIQNPRYQVTQFGKPVTLSCSQTLNHNVMYWYQQKSSQAPKLLFHYYDKDFNNEADTPDNFQSRRPNTSFCFLDIRSPGLGDTAMYLCATYGQGRDIQYFGAGTRLSVL.